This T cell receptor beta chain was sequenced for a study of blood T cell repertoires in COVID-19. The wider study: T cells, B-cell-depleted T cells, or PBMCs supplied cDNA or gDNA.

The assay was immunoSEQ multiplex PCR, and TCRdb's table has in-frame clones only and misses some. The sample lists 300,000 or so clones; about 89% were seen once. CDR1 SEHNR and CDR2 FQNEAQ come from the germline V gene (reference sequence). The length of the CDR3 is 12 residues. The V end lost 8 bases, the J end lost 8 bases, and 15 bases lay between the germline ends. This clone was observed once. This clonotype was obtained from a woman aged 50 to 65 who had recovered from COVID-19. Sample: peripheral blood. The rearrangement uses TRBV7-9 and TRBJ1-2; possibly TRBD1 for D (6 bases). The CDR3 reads CASQPPGGGYTF. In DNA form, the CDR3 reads TGTGCCAGCCAGCCACCGGGGGGCGGCTACACCTTC.